This TCR beta chain is from a study of T cells in Graves' hyperthyroidism and ophthalmopathy. Reasons for excluding patients were uncontrolled infection, other autoimmune disease, pregnancy or lactation. V lost 6 bases and J lost 6, with 9 bases in between. The CDR3 has 12 amino acids. TCR beta CDR3 regions were amplified from RNA. The TCR CDR3 first-round RT-PCR relied on the HTBI primer set. Via MiXCR, TCRdb re-called the multiplex PCR reads, giving one row per CDR3 protein. Of just over 550,000 distinct CDR3 sequences in the sample, about half were seen once. The receptor was derived from a young woman with Graves' hyperthyroidism. This sequence joins TRBV12-3 or TRBV12-4 and TRBJ1-5; D gene ambiguous. What was sequenced was peripheral blood or thyroid tissue (not recorded which). This CDR3 is CASRGLGQPQHF. In nucleotides, the CDR3 is TGTGCCAGCAGAGGCCTCGGTCAGCCCCAGCATTTT.